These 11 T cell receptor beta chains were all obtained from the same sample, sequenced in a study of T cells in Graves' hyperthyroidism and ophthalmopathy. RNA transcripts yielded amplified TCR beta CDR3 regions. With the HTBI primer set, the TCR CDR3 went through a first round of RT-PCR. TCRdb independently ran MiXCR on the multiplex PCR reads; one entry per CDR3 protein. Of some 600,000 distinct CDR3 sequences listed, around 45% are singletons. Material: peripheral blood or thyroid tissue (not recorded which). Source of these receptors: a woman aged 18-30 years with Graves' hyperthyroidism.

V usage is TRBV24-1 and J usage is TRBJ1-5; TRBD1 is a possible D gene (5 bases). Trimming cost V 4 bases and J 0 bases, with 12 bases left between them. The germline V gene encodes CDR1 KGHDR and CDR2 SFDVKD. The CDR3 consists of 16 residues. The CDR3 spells CATSDPTEYSNQPQHF. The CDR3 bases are TGTGCCACCAGTGACCCGACAGAATATAGCAATCAGCCCCAGCATTTT.

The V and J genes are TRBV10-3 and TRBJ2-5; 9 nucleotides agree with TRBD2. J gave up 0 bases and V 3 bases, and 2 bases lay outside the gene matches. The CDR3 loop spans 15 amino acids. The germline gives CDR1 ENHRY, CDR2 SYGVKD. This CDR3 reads CAISEAGGYQETQYF. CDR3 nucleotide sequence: TGTGCCATCAGTGAAGCGGGAGGTTACCAAGAGACCCAGTACTTC.

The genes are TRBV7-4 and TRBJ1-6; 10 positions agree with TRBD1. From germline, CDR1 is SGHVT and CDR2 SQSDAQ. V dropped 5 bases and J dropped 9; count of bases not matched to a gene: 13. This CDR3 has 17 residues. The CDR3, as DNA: TGTGCCAGCAGCCCCGAGGTCCGGGGACAGGGGACTTCACCCCTCCACTTT. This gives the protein CASSPEVRGQGTSPLHF.

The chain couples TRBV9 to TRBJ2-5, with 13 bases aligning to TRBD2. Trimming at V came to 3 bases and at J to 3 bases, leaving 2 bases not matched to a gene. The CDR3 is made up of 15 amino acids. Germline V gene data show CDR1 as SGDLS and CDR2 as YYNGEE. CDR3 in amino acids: CASSAGLAGEETQYF. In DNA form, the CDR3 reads TGTGCCAGCAGCGCTGGACTAGCGGGAGAAGAGACCCAGTACTTC.

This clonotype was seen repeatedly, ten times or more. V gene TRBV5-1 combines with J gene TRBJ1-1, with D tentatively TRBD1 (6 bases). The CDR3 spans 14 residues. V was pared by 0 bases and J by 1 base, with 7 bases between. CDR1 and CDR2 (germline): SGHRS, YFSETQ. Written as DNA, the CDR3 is TGCGCCAGCAGCTTGGGACAGGAGAACACTGAAGCTTTCTTT. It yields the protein CASSLGQENTEAFF.

CDR3 coding DNA: TGTGCCATCAGTGAGTCGACAGGGACCACTGAAGCTTTCTTT. Translating it yields CAISESTGTTEAFF. This chain links TRBV10-3 with TRBJ1-1; 7 bases fit TRBD1. This CDR3 has 14 residues. Germline V gene sequence: CDR1 ENHRY, CDR2 SYGVKD. Trimming took 0 bases from V and 4 from J; bases not matched to a gene: 2.

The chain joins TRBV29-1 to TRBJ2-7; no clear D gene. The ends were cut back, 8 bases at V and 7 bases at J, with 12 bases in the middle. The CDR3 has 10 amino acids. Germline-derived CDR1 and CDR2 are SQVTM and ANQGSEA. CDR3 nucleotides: TGCAGCTTACACTTGGGGGAGCAGTACTTC. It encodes CSLHLGEQYF.

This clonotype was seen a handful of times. The CDR3 region is CASSSRDNTEAFF. For the CDR3, the DNA is TGTGCCAGCAGCTCCCGGGACAACACTGAAGCTTTCTTT. V usage is TRBV7-9 and J usage is TRBJ1-1; possible D gene TRBD1, 5 bases. The CDR3 runs 13 residues. Trimming took off 4 bases at V and 2 bases at J, with 8 bases between the two ends. Germline lookup yields CDR1 SEHNR and CDR2 FQNEAQ (reference sequence).

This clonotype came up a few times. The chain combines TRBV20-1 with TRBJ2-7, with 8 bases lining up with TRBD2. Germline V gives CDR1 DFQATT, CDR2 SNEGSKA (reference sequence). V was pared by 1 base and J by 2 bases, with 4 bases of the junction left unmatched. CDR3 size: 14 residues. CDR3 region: CSARGERETYEQYF. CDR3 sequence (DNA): TGCAGTGCTAGAGGCGAGCGGGAGACCTACGAGCAGTACTTC.

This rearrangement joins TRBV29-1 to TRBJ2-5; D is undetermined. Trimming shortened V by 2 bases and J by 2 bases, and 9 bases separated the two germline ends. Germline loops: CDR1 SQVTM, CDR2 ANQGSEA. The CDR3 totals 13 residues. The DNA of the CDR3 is TGCAGCGTTGAAATTAGGATTCAAGAGACCCAGTACTTC. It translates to CSVEIRIQETQYF.

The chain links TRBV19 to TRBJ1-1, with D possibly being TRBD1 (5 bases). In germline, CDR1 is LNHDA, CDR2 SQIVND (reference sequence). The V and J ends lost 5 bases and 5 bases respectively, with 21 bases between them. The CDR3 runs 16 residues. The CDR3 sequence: CASSHRDRLWSTEAFF. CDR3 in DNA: TGTGCCAGTAGTCACCGGGACCGCCTTTGGTCGACTGAAGCTTTCTTT.